This TCR beta chain was sequenced for a study of blood T cells in healthy people across ages. At least ten counts were recorded for this clonotype. PCR was performed a second time for 7 to 11 cycles using a sample-barcoded 5' primer and a J-beta primer mix. TCRdb passed the 5' RACE reads through MiXCR, listing each CDR3 protein once. This sample yields around 870,000 distinct CDR3 sequences, of which around 26% are seen a single time; approximately 15% belongs to the top ten. V was trimmed by 0 bases and J by 4 bases, leaving 7 bases between them. The V gene's germline CDR1 is SGHAT and CDR2 FQNNGV. This CDR3 region has 13 residues.

The chain joins TRBV11-2 to TRBJ2-7; no clear D. The specimen was blood. This receptor was taken from a woman of 80 years or more in good health. The CDR3 reads CASSLDPLYEQYF. The CDR3 DNA reads as TGTGCCAGCAGCTTAGATCCCTTATACGAGCAGTACTTC. The variable domain in full, with the rest retrieved from reference TRBV11-2 and TRBJ2-7, is EAGVAQSPRYKIIEKRQSVAFWCNPISGHATLYWYQQILGQGPKLLIQFQNNGVVDDSQLPKDRFSAERLKGVDSTLKIQPAKLEDSAVYLCASSLDPLYEQYFGPGTRLTVT.